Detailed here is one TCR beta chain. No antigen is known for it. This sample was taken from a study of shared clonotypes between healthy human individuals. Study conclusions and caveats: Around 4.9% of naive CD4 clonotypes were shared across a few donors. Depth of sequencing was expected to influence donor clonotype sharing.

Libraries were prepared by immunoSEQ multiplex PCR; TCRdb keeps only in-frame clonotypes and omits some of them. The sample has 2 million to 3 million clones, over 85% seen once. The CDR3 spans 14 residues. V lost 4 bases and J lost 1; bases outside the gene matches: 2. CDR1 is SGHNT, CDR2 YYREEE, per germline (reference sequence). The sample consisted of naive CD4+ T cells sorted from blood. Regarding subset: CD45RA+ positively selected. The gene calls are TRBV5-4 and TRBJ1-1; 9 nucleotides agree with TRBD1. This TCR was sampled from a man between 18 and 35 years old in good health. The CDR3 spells CASSGDRENTEAFF. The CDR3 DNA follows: TGTGCCAGCAGCGGGGACAGGGAGAACACTGAAGCTTTCTTT.